The TCR beta chain described here comes from a study of T cell repertoires in cytomegalovirus infection. Overall study context: Matching HLA type and CMV infection were both indicated by public TCR beta signatures.

Study findings and constraints: Using cumulative public TCR beta family frequency, the authors identified those who carried CMV together with the relevant HLA. There were HLA-C-restricted CMV-specific TCR beta clonotypes dominating the ex vivo response.

CDR3 size: 17 residues. Germline CDR1 reads SGHRS; CDR2 reads YFSETQ. Between the trimmed V and J ends, which lost 0 bases and 1 base, there was a span of 14 bases. TCRdb redid the calling of the reads with MiXCR, one entry per CDR3 protein. Of approximately 500,000 distinct CDR3 sequences listed, about 33% are singletons. This clonotype was counted only a few times. Its antigen remains unknown. The sequence came from a human donor in good health (CMV status not recorded). Some clones in this sample may be carry-over from other donors' samples. The gene calls are TRBV5-1 and TRBJ2-1; tentative D call: TRBD1 (6 bases). Here the sequenced sample was cultured PBMCs, taken from culture after CMV antigen stimulation. DNA for the CDR3: TGCGCCAGCAGCTTGGTCGTAGGGGGTCTTTCCTACAATGAGCAGTTCTTC. Translating gives CASSLVVGGLSYNEQFF.